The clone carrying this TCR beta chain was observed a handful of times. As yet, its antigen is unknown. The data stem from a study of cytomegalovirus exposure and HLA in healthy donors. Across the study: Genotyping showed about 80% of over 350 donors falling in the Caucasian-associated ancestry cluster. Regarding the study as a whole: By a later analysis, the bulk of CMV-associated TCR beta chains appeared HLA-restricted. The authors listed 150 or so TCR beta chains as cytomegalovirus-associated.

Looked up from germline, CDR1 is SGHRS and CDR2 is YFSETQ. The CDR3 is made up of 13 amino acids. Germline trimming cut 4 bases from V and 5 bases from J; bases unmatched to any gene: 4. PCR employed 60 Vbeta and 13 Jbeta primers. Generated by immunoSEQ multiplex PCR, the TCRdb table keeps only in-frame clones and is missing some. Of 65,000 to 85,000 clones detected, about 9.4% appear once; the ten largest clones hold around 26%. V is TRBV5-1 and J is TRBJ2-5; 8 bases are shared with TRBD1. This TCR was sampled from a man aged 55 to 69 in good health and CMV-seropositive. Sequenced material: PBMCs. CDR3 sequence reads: CASSPNRGETQYF. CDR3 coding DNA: TGCGCCAGCAGCCCGAACAGGGGGGAGACCCAGTACTTC.